This record concerns one T cell receptor (beta chain) sequence. This sample was taken from a study of PD-1 blockade in classical Hodgkin lymphoma. The wider study: The nivolumab dose that patients received was 3 mg/kg, given intravenously every 2 weeks.

Brentuximab vedotin exposure varied among the patients, all of whom had relapsed after autologous stem cell transplantation. Complete response, partial response or progressive disease was recorded as best response. The V end lost 1 base, the J end lost 4 bases, and 10 bases lay between the germline ends. Germline CDR1 LGHNA, CDR2 YNFKEQ. The CDR3 consists of 15 residues. Some clones are missing from TCRdb's copy, which holds only in-frame ones; the method was immunoSEQ multiplex PCR. The data show approximately 10,000 clones, roughly 84% seen once. The rearrangement uses TRBV4-2 and TRBJ1-4; the D is unclear. The sample in question was peripheral blood mononuclear cells (PBMCs), obtained at baseline. The source is a human donor with classical Hodgkin lymphoma. The DNA for the CDR3 is TGTGCCAGCAGCCAAGTTCGGCAGCTTAATGAAAAACTGTTTTTT. Its translation is CASSQVRQLNEKLFF.